Described below is a single T cell receptor beta chain sequence and its context. No antigen is known for it. The repertoire was sequenced with immunoSEQ multiplex PCR; TCRdb's copy has only in-frame clones and lacks some. The sample carries around 1.9 million clones, about 92% recorded once. The data derive from a study of shared clonotypes between healthy human individuals. The overall study: A donor's plate count was three for CD4 naive and three for CD4 memory; CD8 naive had two and CD8 memory one. Overall study results and limits: It was observed that approximately 5% of naive CD4 clonotypes were shared across several donors.

CD45RO-negative, CCR7-positively selected cells formed the naive CD8 fraction, excluding terminally differentiated effector memory CD45RA+ cells. Looked up from germline, CDR1 is GTSNPN and CDR2 is SVGIG (reference sequence). The CDR3 contains 14 residues. Sequencing was performed on naive CD8+ T cells from PBMCs. V usage is TRBV30 and J usage is TRBJ1-1; TRBD1 is a possible D gene (5 bases). The TCR was taken from a man between 18 and 35 years old in good health. Some clones in this sample may be carry-over from other donors' samples. The CDR3 is CAGGGPRMNTEAFF. CDR3 nucleotides: TGTGCTGGGGGGGGTCCCCGAATGAACACTGAAGCTTTCTTT.